In this sample, the clone carrying this T cell receptor (beta chain) turned up a few times. The antigen remains undetermined. Libraries of TCR beta came from iRepertoire HTBI primers plus Arm-PCR of CDR3 regions. TCRdb processed the multiplex PCR reads anew with MiXCR; each CDR3 protein has one entry. The sample has about 420,000 distinct CDR3 sequences; 16% are singletons. This entry belongs to a study of regulatory T cells in long-lasting Graves disease. Trimming at V came to 6 bases and at J to 6 bases, leaving 8 bases not matched to a gene. Per germline, CDR1 DFQATT and CDR2 SNEGSKA (reference sequence). This CDR3 region has 14 residues. The study, taken as a whole, reports: Samples came from peripheral blood alone, without thyroid tissue.

Stated time point: newly diagnosed GD, antithyroid drugs for less than 3 months. Making the TCR library involved RNA that had been extracted from PBMCs. This sample was shared with a second study, whose subject was T cells in Graves' hyperthyroidism and ophthalmopathy. That report adds: Hyperthyroidism of Graves' type that showed no ophthalmopathy progression within 18 months was stable. Among the patients, aged 18 to 65, hyperthyroidism was newly diagnosed and had lasted under 2 months. Onset of ophthalmopathy came a median roughly 6.9 months after the model predicted it.

V and J are TRBV20-1 and TRBJ2-5, with 12 positions matching TRBD2. The TCR comes from a woman aged 18-30 years with Graves disease. The material was peripheral blood mononuclear cells (PBMCs), obtained at new diagnosis, from a patient treated with antithyroid drugs. CDR3 bases: TGCAGTGCGGCTCTAGCGGGGGGGAGAAAGACCCAGTACTTC. It specifies CSAALAGGRKTQYF.